This T cell receptor (beta chain) was sequenced during a study of memory CD8 T cells in hepatitis C reinfection. Background on the study: Pre-reinfection sampling occurred 55 to 20 weeks ahead of detected reinfection.

V lost 4 bases and J lost 4; bases outside the gene matches: 4. The CDR3 is made up of 16 amino acids. Germline CDR1 SGHRS, CDR2 YFSETQ. Time point noted: pre-reinfection, 55 to 20 weeks before reinfection detection. No in vitro expansion preceded TCR sequencing of the sorted cells. At all three reinfection time points, viable CD3+ CD8+ CD45RO- cells from two donors served as controls. Generated by immunoSEQ multiplex PCR, the TCRdb table keeps only in-frame clones and is missing some. The data hold approximately 52,000 clones, with about nine tenths observed a single time. This sequence was found in a man younger than 35 with hepatitis C virus infection. The rearrangement links TRBV5-1 to TRBJ2-3, with 15 bases aligning to TRBD2. The sequencing input was naive CD8+ T cells sorted from blood. For the CDR3, the DNA is TGCGCCAGCAGCCTAGGACTAGCGGGAGGGCCAGATACGCAGTATTTT. Protein product: CASSLGLAGGPDTQYF.